This TCR beta chain stems from a study of cytomegalovirus exposure and HLA in healthy donors. The V end lost 5 bases, the J end lost 3 bases, and 8 bases lay between the germline ends. This CDR3 is built from 12 residues. PCR primers comprised 60 Vbeta and 13 Jbeta primers. Profiling relied on immunoSEQ multiplex PCR, and the TCRdb table lists in-frame clones only, not all of them. Of 140,000 to 150,000 clones in the sample, 65% to 80% are singletons; the top ten hold about an eighth. The rearrangement links TRBV5-3 to TRBJ2-5; D unresolved. TRBV5-3 is known as an ORF, though its function is uncertain. Sequenced: PBMCs. The clonotype originates from a man in his forties in good health and CMV-seropositive. CDR3 amino acids: CARRTPKETQYF. The CDR3 region has the DNA TGTGCCAGAAGGACACCTAAAGAGACCCAGTACTTC.